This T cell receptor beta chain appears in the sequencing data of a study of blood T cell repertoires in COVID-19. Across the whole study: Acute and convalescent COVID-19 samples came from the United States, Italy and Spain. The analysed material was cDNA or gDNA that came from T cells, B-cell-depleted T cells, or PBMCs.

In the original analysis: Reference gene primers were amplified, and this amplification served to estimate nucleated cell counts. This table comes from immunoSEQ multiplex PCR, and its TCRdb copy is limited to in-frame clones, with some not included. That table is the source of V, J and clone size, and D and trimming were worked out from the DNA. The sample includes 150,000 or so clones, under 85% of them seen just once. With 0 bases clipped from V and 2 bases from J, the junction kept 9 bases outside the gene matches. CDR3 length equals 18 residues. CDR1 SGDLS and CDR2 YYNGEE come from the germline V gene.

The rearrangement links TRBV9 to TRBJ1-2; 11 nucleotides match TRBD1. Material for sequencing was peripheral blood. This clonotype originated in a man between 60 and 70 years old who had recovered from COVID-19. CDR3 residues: CASSVAQRDRGINYGYTF. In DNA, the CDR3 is TGTGCCAGCAGCGTAGCTCAACGGGACAGGGGGATCAACTATGGCTACACCTTC.